This entry lists 30 T cell receptor beta chains sequenced from one sample in a study of blood T cells in healthy people across ages. Through a sample-barcoded 5' primer and a J-beta primer mix, a second PCR was run for roughly 6 to 11 cycles. MiXCR, applied by TCRdb to the 5' RACE reads, yields one record per CDR3 protein. The data show over 600,000 distinct CDR3 sequences, around three fifths seen once. The sample was blood. The receptors come from a man aged 40-50 years in good health.

This chain uses TRBV5-1 with TRBJ2-5; no reliable D call. The end of the DNA aligns better with TRBJ2-7, so the J call may be wrong. CDR1 and CDR2 (germline): SGHRS, YFSETQ. The CDR3 consists of 12 residues. CDR3 in DNA: TGCGCCAGCAGCTCATCTAAAGACGAGCAGTACTTC. Translated, it gives CASSSSKDEQYF.

Details on this clonotype: A read error may produce the germline difference seen at one junction end. The chain couples TRBV20-1 to TRBJ2-1; 10 bases fit TRBD2. The length of the CDR3 is 15 residues. Germline assignment: CDR1 DFQATT and CDR2 SNEGSKA (reference sequence). As DNA, the CDR3 is TGCAGTGCTGGAGATCCTAGCGGGGGTTCCTATGAGCAGTTCTTC. Its protein product is CSAGDPSGGSYEQFF.

The chain has TRBV7-9 and TRBJ1-1; no clear D. Germline V CDR1 and CDR2: SEHNR, FQNEAQ (reference sequence). The CDR3 is 14 residues long. Trimming removed 1 base from V and 0 bases from J, with 6 bases in between. This chain's CDR3 is CASSLVTVNTEAFF. CDR3 nucleotides: TGTGCCAGCAGCTTAGTTACAGTGAACACTGAAGCTTTCTTT.

This rearrangement joins TRBV20-1 to TRBJ1-2, with D unresolved. The CDR3 loop spans 12 amino acids. V lost 5 bases, J lost 8 bases, and 15 bases lay in between. The germline V gene has CDR1 DFQATT and CDR2 SNEGSKA (reference sequence). The CDR3 coding sequence is TGCAGTGCTGGCTTGGGGTTCGGCGGCTACACCTTC. Encoded protein: CSAGLGFGGYTF.

The CDR3 nucleotides read TGTGCCAGCAGTACGTGGACTAGCGGGAGAGAGACCCAGTACTTC. Amino acid sequence: CASSTWTSGRETQYF. The chain carries TRBV27 and TRBJ2-5, with 13 bases lining up with TRBD2. V lost 5 bases, J lost 4 bases, and 4 bases stayed unmatched. CDR3 length: 15 amino acids. Germline CDR1 and CDR2: MNHEY and SMNVEV (reference sequence).

The chain couples TRBV20-1 to TRBJ2-7, with D maybe TRBD2 (5 bases). V was clipped by 7 bases and J by 9 bases, with 22 bases between them. Looked up from germline, CDR1 is DFQATT and CDR2 is SNEGSKA (reference sequence). The CDR3 has 13 amino acids. CDR3 residues: CSVPADPPTRQYF. The CDR3 DNA sequence: TGCAGTGTCCCAGCGGATCCACCTACGAGGCAGTACTTC.

In its sample, this clonotype was seen a few times. The chain uses TRBV11-2 and TRBJ2-4, with TRBD1 matching 8 bases. The J call is uncertain, as TRBJ2-7 better fits the DNA end. The CDR3 loop spans 12 amino acids. CDR1 and CDR2 from the germline V gene are SGHAT and FQNNGV. CDR3 nucleotides: TGTGCCAGCAGCCCAGGGGGCCACGAGCAGTACTTC. Translated, it gives CASSPGGHEQYF.

As for this clonotype: An end of the junction does not agree with germline; a read error may underlie this. Written as DNA, the CDR3 is TGTACCAGCAGTACAAGGACAGGGGCATCCGGTGAAAAACTGTTTTTT. Residues: CTSSTRTGASGEKLFF. The chain couples TRBV6-5 to TRBJ1-4; 9 positions agree with TRBD1. The CDR3 sequence is 16 residues long. Germline V gene data show CDR1 as MNHEY and CDR2 as SVGAGI.

V usage is TRBV20-1 and J usage is TRBJ2-2, with TRBD1 matching 8 bases. Looked up from germline, CDR1 is DFQATT and CDR2 is SNEGSKA (reference sequence). The CDR3 spans 15 residues. The J segment lost 4 bases and the V segment lost 2 bases, leaving 6 bases of the junction unmatched. The CDR3 here is CSARTGQGLTGELFF. Here the CDR3 DNA reads TGCAGTGCTAGAACAGGACAGGGACTCACCGGGGAGCTGTTTTTT.

The chain links TRBV20-1 to TRBJ2-1; 11 bases align to TRBD2. V lost 1 base and J lost 6; bases outside the gene matches: 5. The germline CDR1 and CDR2 sequences are DFQATT and SNEGSKA (reference sequence). This CDR3 is 15 amino acids long. The CDR3 region is CSARAGTSGTNEQFF. The CDR3 DNA sequence: TGCAGTGCTAGAGCTGGGACTAGCGGAACCAATGAGCAGTTCTTC.

This sequence joins TRBV29-1 and TRBJ2-4; the D is unclear. CDR1 is SQVTM, CDR2 ANQGSEA, per germline. The CDR3 length is 14 residues. Between the trimmed V and J ends, which lost 1 base and 13 bases, there was a span of 20 bases. The CDR3 coding sequence is TGCAGCGTTGAAGTGGCCGTTGCCGATGGAGAGCAGTACTTC. Translated: CSVEVAVADGEQYF.

This clonotype was found a few times. This chain links TRBV2 with TRBJ2-4, with TRBD1 identical over 7 bases. Trimming removed 6 bases from V and 9 bases from J; junction bases left unmatched: 8. Germline V gives CDR1 SNHLY, CDR2 FYNNEI. This CDR3 is built from 13 residues. DNA for the CDR3: TGTGCCAGCAGCCTCAGACAGGGCGGCATTCAGTACTTC. Translating it yields CASSLRQGGIQYF.

The rearrangement links TRBV20-1 to TRBJ1-6; D unclear. Per germline, CDR1 DFQATT and CDR2 SNEGSKA (reference sequence). CDR3 size: 14 residues. The CDR3 here is CSSQASSYNSPLHF. CDR3 nucleotides: TGCAGCAGTCAGGCGAGCTCCTATAATTCACCCCTCCACTTT.

This clonotype was seen only a few times. The genes are TRBV5-5 and TRBJ1-2, with D hard to call. This CDR3 spans 15 amino acids. V was pared by 2 bases and J by 0 bases, with 11 bases between. Germline V gene sequence: CDR1 SGHKS, CDR2 YYEKEE (reference sequence). For the CDR3, the DNA is TGTGCCAGCAGCTTCCTGCCCAGCACTAACTATGGCTACACCTTC. It is translated as CASSFLPSTNYGYTF.

This clonotype has ten or more counts. The genes are TRBV29-1 and TRBJ2-7; D remains ambiguous. Germline V gene data show CDR1 as SQVTM and CDR2 as ANQGSEA. The length of the CDR3 is 11 residues. V shed 5 bases and J shed 6 bases, with 11 bases lying between them. This CDR3 is CSVLSPGEQYF. In DNA form, the CDR3 reads TGCAGCGTTCTAAGCCCAGGCGAGCAGTACTTC.

The rearrangement links TRBV6-1 to TRBJ2-1; 8 positions agree with TRBD1. CDR3 length: 12 amino acids. Unmatched junction bases numbered 4, after V lost 4 bases and J lost 11 bases. Germline CDR1 MNHNS, CDR2 SASEGT. CDR3 coding DNA: TGTGCCAGCAGTGCGGACAGGGAGCAGCAGTTCTTC. Translation: CASSADREQQFF.

V is TRBV5-5 and J is TRBJ1-2; no firm D call. The CDR3 length is 14 residues. Germline lookup yields CDR1 SGHKS and CDR2 YYEKEE (reference sequence). The V gene lost 0 bases and the J gene lost 4 bases, with 10 bases spanning the gap. CDR3 in amino acids: CASSLGDGSYGYTF. In nucleotides, the CDR3 is TGTGCCAGCAGCTTGGGGGATGGGTCCTATGGCTACACCTTC.

The chain has TRBV15 and TRBJ1-1, with D possibly TRBD1 on 6 matching bases. The CDR3 runs to 12 residues. The germline V gene encodes CDR1 LNHNV and CDR2 YYDKDF (reference sequence). V was shortened by 0 bases and J by 12 bases, with 11 bases between the two germline ends. The CDR3 sequence is CATSRDKDSTFF. The CDR3 DNA is TGTGCCACCAGCAGAGATAAGGACAGCACTTTCTTT.

The chain links TRBV28 to TRBJ1-2, with D maybe TRBD1 (6 bases). Trimming shortened V by 6 bases and J by 8 bases, and 19 bases separated the two germline ends. From germline, CDR1 is MDHEN and CDR2 SYDVKM. The CDR3 runs 14 residues. The CDR3 region is CASRETGGAYGYTF. DNA of the CDR3: TGTGCCAGCAGAGAGACCGGGGGGGCCTACGGCTACACCTTC.

This chain connects TRBV27 to TRBJ2-5; TRBD1 is a possible D gene (5 bases). CDR1 is MNHEY and CDR2 is SMNVEV in the germline V gene (reference sequence). The germline V and J ends were trimmed by 3 bases and 3 bases, with 11 bases remaining between them. This CDR3 is 14 amino acids long. Written as DNA, the CDR3 is TGTGCCAGCAGTTTCGGACACGCAAAAGAGACCCAGTACTTC. It specifies CASSFGHAKETQYF.

The rearrangement uses TRBV7-2 and TRBJ2-7; no reliable D call. The germline V and J ends were trimmed by 1 base and 1 base, with 8 bases remaining between them. The CDR3 contains 14 residues. Germline CDR1 reads SGHTA; CDR2 reads FQGNSA. CDR3 coding DNA: TGTGCCAGCAGCTTAGGTTCCAGATCCTACGAGCAGTACTTC. Translating it yields CASSLGSRSYEQYF.

This clonotype was observed a single time. This rearrangement joins TRBV5-1 to TRBJ1-1, with 7 positions matching TRBD1. CDR3 length: 17 residues. Germline CDR1 is SGHRS and CDR2 is YFSETQ. The ends lost 0 bases at V and 0 bases at J; junction bases unmatched: 8. Written as DNA, the CDR3 is TGCGCCAGCAGCTTGGTAGGGGACAGAATCTTGAACACTGAAGCTTTCTTT. Translated: CASSLVGDRILNTEAFF.

The chain carries TRBV12-3 or TRBV12-4 and TRBJ2-5; D might be TRBD1 (6 bases). This CDR3 has 17 residues. V was pared by 5 bases and J by 0 bases, with 19 bases between. The CDR3 coding sequence is TGTGCCAGCAGTCTTAACCGGGACAAACTGTACCAAGAGACCCAGTACTTC. Translating it yields CASSLNRDKLYQETQYF.

The chain couples TRBV25-1 to TRBJ1-1; a weak D match, TRBD1 (5 bases). The CDR3 loop spans 14 amino acids. Germline CDR1 is MGHDK and CDR2 is SYGVNS. Trimming took off 4 bases at V and 7 bases at J, with 16 bases between the two ends. The CDR3 here is CASSVDWGPLEAFF. The CDR3 DNA reads as TGTGCCAGCAGTGTGGATTGGGGCCCCCTTGAAGCTTTCTTT.

The rearrangement uses TRBV5-1 and TRBJ2-5, with D perhaps TRBD2 (6 bases). This CDR3 comprises 15 residues. With 1 base removed from V and 6 bases from J, the gap between germline ends came to 16 bases. Germline lookup yields CDR1 SGHRS and CDR2 YFSETQ. The chain's CDR3 is CASSLLQEGPKTQYF. CDR3 DNA sequence: TGCGCCAGCAGCTTGTTACAGGAGGGCCCGAAGACCCAGTACTTC.

The chain links TRBV6-1 to TRBJ2-3; 7 positions agree with TRBD1. CDR1 is MNHNS, CDR2 SASEGT, per germline. The CDR3 covers 19 residues. V was clipped by 11 bases and J by 0 bases; unmatched bases: 23. Here the CDR3 reads CAVPSIARGRLSSTDTQYF. DNA for the CDR3: TGTGCCGTCCCATCGATCGCAAGGGGGCGCCTCTCCAGCACAGATACGCAGTATTTT.

As concerns this clonotype: A junction end diverges from the germline sequence, so it may reflect a read error. The rearrangement joins TRBV30 to TRBJ2-5; the D gene is possibly TRBD2 (6 bases). This CDR3 contains 12 residues. Germline V gene sequence: CDR1 GTSNPN, CDR2 SVGIG (reference sequence). CDR3 sequence: CAWSGTTETQYF. The CDR3 DNA reads TGTGCCTGGAGTGGGACTACAGAGACCCAGTATTTC.

This clonotype turned up a few times. The chain is built from TRBV29-1 and TRBJ2-1, with 9 bases matching TRBD2. Trimming removed 4 bases from V and 2 bases from J; junction bases left unmatched: 3. This CDR3 has 14 amino acids. Germline values: CDR1 SQVTM, CDR2 ANQGSEA. In DNA, the CDR3 is TGCAGCGTTGCGCGGGGGGGCCCCTACAATGAGCAGTTCTTC. Residues: CSVARGGPYNEQFF.

This clonotype was counted only a few times. The V call is TRBV5-1, the J call TRBJ2-5; 9 nucleotides match TRBD1. Trimming at V came to 6 bases and at J to 5 bases, leaving 11 bases not matched to a gene. This CDR3 region has 15 residues. The V gene's germline CDR1 is SGHRS and CDR2 YFSETQ. The CDR3 is CASMVGQGNLETQYF. In DNA form, the CDR3 reads TGCGCCAGCATGGTAGGACAGGGGAACCTGGAGACCCAGTACTTC.

This clonotype was seen only once. The V and J genes are TRBV5-1 and TRBJ2-5, with a weak D call TRBD2 (6 bases). The closer fit of TRBJ2-7 to the DNA end suggests the J call may be wrong. The CDR3 contains 15 residues. Looked up from germline, CDR1 is SGHRS and CDR2 is YFSETQ. The CDR3 is CASNLLAARDDEQYF. The CDR3 bases are TGCGCCAGCAACCTACTAGCAGCCCGCGACGACGAGCAGTACTTC.